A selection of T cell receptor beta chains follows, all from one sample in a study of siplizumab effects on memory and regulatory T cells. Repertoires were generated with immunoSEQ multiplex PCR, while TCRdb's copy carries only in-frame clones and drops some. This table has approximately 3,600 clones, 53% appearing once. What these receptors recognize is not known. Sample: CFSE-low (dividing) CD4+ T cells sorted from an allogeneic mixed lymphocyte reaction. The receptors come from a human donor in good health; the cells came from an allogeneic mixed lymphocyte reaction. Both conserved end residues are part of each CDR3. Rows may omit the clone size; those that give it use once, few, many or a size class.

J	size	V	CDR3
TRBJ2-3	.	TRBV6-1	CASSALGERGGPDTQYF
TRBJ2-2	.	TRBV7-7	CASSLSRGGELFF
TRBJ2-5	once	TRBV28	CASSLTRAGTETQYF
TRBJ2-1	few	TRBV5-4	CASSLDGWTYNEQFF
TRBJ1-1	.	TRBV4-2	CASSQDTGHTEAFF
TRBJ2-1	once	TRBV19	CASSIQINSYNEQFF
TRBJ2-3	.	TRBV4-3	CASSQDFSSGYRTDTQYF
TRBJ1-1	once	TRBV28	CASSLTAPVGTEAFF
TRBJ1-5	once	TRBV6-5	CASRGTLSNQPQHF
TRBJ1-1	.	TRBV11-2	CASSQASEAFF
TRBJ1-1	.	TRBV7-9	CASSLMSETEAFF
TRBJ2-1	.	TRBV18	CASSPLTGNDEQFF
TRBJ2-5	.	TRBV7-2	CASSYKVGGGIPQYF
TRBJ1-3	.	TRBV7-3	CASSLNPHGLNTIYF
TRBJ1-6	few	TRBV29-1	CSVRSGAGNSPLHF
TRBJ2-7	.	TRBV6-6	CASTRAGGYYEQYF
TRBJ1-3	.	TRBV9	CASRPQSSGNTIYF
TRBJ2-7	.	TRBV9	CASSVEGHLYEQYF
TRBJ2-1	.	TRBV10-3	CAISESRGLGLNNEQFF
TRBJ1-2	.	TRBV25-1	CASSGGDRNNYGYTF
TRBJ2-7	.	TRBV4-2	CASSQEATGIGYEQYF
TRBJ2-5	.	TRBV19	CASSIPQKETQYF
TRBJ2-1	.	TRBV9	CASSVGTGDNEQFF
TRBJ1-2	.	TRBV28	CASSFGGAPSLYGYTF
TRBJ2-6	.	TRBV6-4	CASTRGMAGANVLTF
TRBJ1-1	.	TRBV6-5	CASSYSGGTEAFF
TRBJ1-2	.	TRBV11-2	CASSPTATGANYGYTF
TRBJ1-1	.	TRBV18	CASSPQSGNTEAFF
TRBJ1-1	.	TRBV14	CASKQGPNTEAFF
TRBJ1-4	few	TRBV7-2	CASTLGSATNEKLFF
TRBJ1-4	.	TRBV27	CASSRQAATNEKLFF
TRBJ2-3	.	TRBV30	CAWSVGWGTDTQYF
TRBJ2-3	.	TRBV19	CASSIQVPDTQYF
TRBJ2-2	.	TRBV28	CASSFMDANTGELFF
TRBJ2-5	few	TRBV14	CASSQWGTGGRETQYF
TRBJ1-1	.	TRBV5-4	CASSSPGGAPNTEAFF
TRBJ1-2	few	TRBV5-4	CASSRESGTGGYTF
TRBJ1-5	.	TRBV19	CASSIEQGSNQPQHF
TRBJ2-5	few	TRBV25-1	CASSEGLVGTETQYF
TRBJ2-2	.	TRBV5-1	CASSLGPGQGDTGELFF
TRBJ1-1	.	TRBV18	CASGTGIGTEAFF
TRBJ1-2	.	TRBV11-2	CASSLGPGLGGYTF
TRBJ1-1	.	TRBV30	CAWSADTNTEAFF
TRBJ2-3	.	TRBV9	CASSVGTLAGGWSTDTQYF
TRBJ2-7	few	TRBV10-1	CASSSNRGPPEQYF
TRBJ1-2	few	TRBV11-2	CASSMTLRGFPSGYGYTF
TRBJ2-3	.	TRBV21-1	CASSKDPPADTQYF
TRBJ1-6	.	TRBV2	CASSLGRADYNSPLHF
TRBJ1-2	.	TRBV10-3	CAISDPTGGPGGYTF
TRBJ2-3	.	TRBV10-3	CAISDTDTQYF
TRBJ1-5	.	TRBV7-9	CASSLQGDQPQHF
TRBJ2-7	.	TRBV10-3	CAIAGVAGAYEQYF